This T cell receptor (beta chain) was identified in a study of tumor-infiltrating lymphocytes in primary liver carcinoma. Study as a whole: Tumors were stage T1-T3 N0M0, about 4 to 10 cm across.

This CDR3 comprises 15 residues. Germline V lookup: CDR1 KGHDR, CDR2 SFDVKD. Trimming shortened V by 6 bases and J by 6 bases, and 17 bases separated the two germline ends. With respect to this clonotype: This could be a read error, since a much larger clone is one nucleotide away.

From unsorted bulk tissue weighing roughly 17-31 mg, DNA and RNA were co-extracted. The template, roughly 0.45 ug total RNA, yielded TCR beta cDNA made with a constant-region primer. Three rounds of nested multiplex PCR with slightly modified ARM-PCR produced TCR beta libraries. With TRBV1-TRBV30 forward primers and a C-beta reverse primer, the first two PCR rounds were run for 10 cycles each. Using its own MiXCR run on the multiplex PCR reads, TCRdb lists one record per CDR3 protein. Of about 78,000 distinct CDR3 sequences in the sample, approximately 74% were seen once. This clonotype was obtained from a man aged 35-49 years with primary liver carcinoma and hepatitis B virus infection. The sequenced sample was liver tumor tissue from sampling region 4. Noted subset: tumor region T4, right-lateral pole. The J gene is TRBJ2-1, the V gene TRBV24-1; D may correspond to TRBD1 or TRBD2 (5 bases each). The CDR3 nucleotides are TGTGCCACCAGTAACCCCGGACGGGGCGGCAATGAGCAGTTCTTC. Encoded protein: CATSNPGRGGNEQFF.